The rows below give T cell receptor beta chains drawn from one sample of a study of cytomegalovirus exposure and HLA in healthy donors. Sequencing was performed with immunoSEQ multiplex PCR; in TCRdb, only in-frame clones are kept and a portion is missing. Among about 270,000 clones listed, more than 80% were seen once. The sequenced sample was PBMCs. Receptors were obtained from a man aged 35-49 years in good health and CMV-seropositive. CDR3s include the opening cysteine and the closing phenylalanine or tryptophan. Fields, in order: J gene, clone size, V gene, CDR3 length, D gene, CDR3 protein, CDR3 DNA. A D gene is named only where the DNA matches it firmly. Size is omitted from some rows. Given values are once, few, many or a class for expanded clones.

TRBJ2-3,-,TRBV28,18,-,CASSPQWGTGEVTDTQYF,TGTGCCAGCAGTCCCCAGTGGGGTACAGGCGAGGTAACAGATACGCAGTATTTT
TRBJ2-7,few,TRBV28,15,-,CASRYSGLDSYEQYF,TGTGCCAGCAGATATAGCGGCCTCGATTCCTACGAGCAGTACTTC
TRBJ1-5,-,TRBV27,14,-,CASSFRRGNQPQHF,TGTGCCAGCAGTTTTAGACGGGGAAATCAGCCCCAGCATTTT
TRBJ2-7,-,TRBV14,16,-,CASSQVASTYYYEQYF,TGTGCCAGCAGCCAAGTGGCTAGCACGTATTACTACGAGCAGTACTTC
TRBJ2-7,-,TRBV2,13,TRBD2,CASKLAGSYEQYF,TGTGCCAGCAAGCTAGCGGGCTCCTACGAGCAGTACTTC
TRBJ2-2,few,TRBV19,15,-,CASSRGSANTGELFF,TGTGCCAGTAGTCGGGGGTCAGCTAACACCGGGGAGCTGTTTTTT
TRBJ2-2,-,TRBV27,15,-,CASSFQAGNTGELFF,TGTGCCAGCAGTTTTCAAGCGGGGAACACCGGGGAGCTGTTTTTT
TRBJ1-1,-,TRBV11-2,13,TRBD1,CASSLGQEMRAFF,TGTGCCAGCAGCCTAGGACAGGAAATGAGAGCTTTCTTT
TRBJ2-5,-,TRBV7-3,15,-,CASSLAGAGVETQYF,TGTGCCAGCAGCTTAGCGGGGGCGGGAGTAGAGACCCAGTACTTC
TRBJ2-1,-,TRBV2,16,TRBD2,CASSVGPSGTYNEQFF,TGTGCCAGCAGTGTTGGCCCTAGCGGGACCTACAATGAGCAGTTCTTC
TRBJ2-7,-,TRBV7-2,14,TRBD2,CASSLGWGLEEQYF,TGTGCCAGCAGCTTGGGTTGGGGACTAGAAGAGCAGTACTTC
TRBJ1-2,once,TRBV27,16,TRBD1,CASSLGGQGANYGYTF,TGTGCCAGCAGTTTAGGGGGACAGGGAGCTAACTATGGCTACACCTTC
TRBJ2-1,-,TRBV5-1,16,TRBD2,CASSPRAGSTYNEQFF,TGCGCCAGCAGCCCGAGAGCGGGGTCGACCTACAATGAGCAGTTCTTC
TRBJ2-2,-,TRBV5-1,15,-,CASSFGNANTGELFF,TGCGCCAGCAGCTTCGGGAACGCGAACACCGGGGAGCTGTTTTTT
TRBJ2-7,-,TRBV7-2,11,-,CASSQGDEQYF,TGTGCCAGCAGCCAGGGTGACGAGCAGTACTTC
TRBJ2-7,-,TRBV4-2,16,-,CASSSMETAPSYEQYF,TGTGCCAGCAGCTCAATGGAGACAGCTCCCTCCTACGAGCAGTACTTC
TRBJ2-3,-,TRBV5-1,17,TRBD2,CASSLLLAGGVTDTQYF,TGCGCCAGCAGCTTGCTACTAGCGGGAGGAGTCACAGATACGCAGTATTTT
TRBJ2-2,-,TRBV7-9,16,TRBD2,CASSQRAGEGTGELFF,TGTGCCAGCAGCCAAAGGGCGGGAGAAGGCACCGGGGAGCTGTTTTTT
TRBJ2-6,few,TRBV15,17,-,CATSRDLYGAGANVLTF,TGTGCCACCAGCAGAGATCTATACGGGGCTGGGGCCAACGTCCTGACTTTC
TRBJ2-7,-,TRBV7-9,12,-,CSSSRTGYEQYF,TGTTCCAGCAGCAGGACTGGCTACGAGCAGTACTTC
TRBJ2-1,once,TRBV7-3,16,TRBD2,CASSPLREGPYNEQFF,TGTGCCAGCAGCCCTCTGCGGGAGGGCCCCTACAATGAGCAGTTCTTC
TRBJ2-7,-,TRBV30,14,TRBD1,CAWSGRDRGYEQYF,TGTGCCTGGAGTGGAAGGGACAGGGGTTACGAGCAGTACTTC
TRBJ2-7,once,TRBV4-3,15,TRBD1,CASSQDTAGGYEQYF,TGCGCCAGCAGCCAAGATACGGCAGGGGGCTACGAGCAGTACTTC
TRBJ2-1,-,TRBV19,15,TRBD2,CASSIGSGRGYEQFF,TGTGCCAGTAGTATCGGGAGCGGGAGGGGCTATGAGCAGTTCTTC
TRBJ1-2,-,TRBV7-3,13,TRBD1,CASSLGTEYGYTF,TGTGCCAGCAGCTTGGGGACAGAGTATGGCTACACCTTC
TRBJ2-7,-,TRBV10-1,17,TRBD2,CASTGTSGIPYSYEQYF,TGCGCCAGCACTGGGACTAGCGGGATCCCCTACTCCTACGAGCAGTACTTC
TRBJ1-5,-,TRBV7-3,13,-,CASSETANQPQHF,TGTGCCAGCTCAGAGACAGCTAATCAGCCCCAGCATTTT
TRBJ1-1,few,TRBV5-1,12,TRBD1,CASSRDSPEAFF,TGCGCCAGCAGTCGGGACAGCCCTGAAGCTTTCTTT
TRBJ2-5,-,TRBV6-6,15,TRBD2,CASSYLAGVQETQYF,TGTGCCAGCAGTTACCTAGCGGGAGTACAAGAGACCCAGTACTTC
TRBJ2-7,-,TRBV2,17,TRBD2,CASSDRGLAGRSYEQYF,TGTGCCAGCAGTGACAGGGGACTAGCGGGTCGCTCCTACGAGCAGTACTTC
TRBJ2-1,-,TRBV4-1,17,TRBD2,CASSQDGDGRGYNEQFF,TGCGCCAGCAGCCAAGATGGGGATGGGAGGGGTTACAATGAGCAGTTCTTC
TRBJ2-7,few,TRBV15,12,-,CATSRDRFGQYF,TGTGCCACCAGCAGAGATCGGTTTGGGCAGTACTTC
TRBJ2-1,-,TRBV27,16,-,CASSLRAGMTYNEQFF,TGTGCCAGCAGTTTAAGGGCAGGGATGACCTACAATGAGCAGTTCTTC
TRBJ1-2,few,TRBV14,16,TRBD1,CASSHGSGGIGYGYTF,TGTGCCAGCAGCCACGGGTCAGGGGGCATCGGCTATGGCTACACCTTC
TRBJ2-7,-,TRBV6-6,15,-,CASSYSGDTYYEQYF,TGTGCCAGCAGTTACTCAGGGGACACCTACTACGAGCAGTACTTC
TRBJ2-7,-,TRBV19,16,-,CASSPGELAGTYEQYF,TGTGCCAGTAGTCCCGGAGAATTGGCGGGTACCTACGAGCAGTACTTC
TRBJ1-2,-,TRBV7-9,16,-,CASSLPGDIPTYGYTF,TGTGCCAGCAGCCTCCCGGGGGATATCCCCACCTATGGCTACACCTTC
TRBJ1-1,-,TRBV19,15,-,CASSLDSYWNTEAFF,TGTGCCAGTAGTCTGGACAGTTATTGGAACACCGAAGCTTTCTTT
TRBJ2-7,-,TRBV28,13,TRBD1,CASRTGGSYEQYF,TGTGCCAGCAGGACAGGGGGTTCCTACGAGCAGTACTTC
TRBJ2-7,once,TRBV5-1,15,TRBD2,CASSTTSGSSYEQYF,TGCGCCAGCAGCACGACTAGCGGGAGCTCCTACGAGCAGTACTTC
TRBJ2-7,-,TRBV2,14,-,CASNSVGGSYEQYF,TGTGCCAGCAATAGCGTAGGGGGATCCTACGAGCAGTACTTC
TRBJ1-5,-,TRBV21-1,16,-,CASSKAAPSGGQPQHF,TGTGCCAGCAGCAAAGCCGCTCCTTCAGGGGGACAGCCCCAGCATTTT
TRBJ1-2,-,TRBV14,15,TRBD1,CASSLDRGLGGGYTF,TGTGCCAGCAGCCTCGACAGGGGATTGGGAGGTGGCTACACCTTC
TRBJ2-7,-,TRBV5-1,13,TRBD1,CASREHRGYEQYF,TGCGCCAGCAGGGAACACAGGGGGTACGAGCAGTACTTC
TRBJ2-3,-,TRBV30,13,TRBD2,CAWKGLAGGTQYF,TGTGCCTGGAAGGGACTAGCGGGGGGTACGCAGTATTTT
TRBJ2-3,-,TRBV28,13,-,CASSLGGKDTQYF,TGTGCCAGCAGTTTAGGGGGGAAGGATACGCAGTATTTT
TRBJ2-4,-,TRBV19,15,-,CASNLSAHGKNIQYF,TGTGCCAGTAATTTGTCAGCGCATGGTAAAAACATTCAGTACTTC
TRBJ2-7,-,TRBV30,13,TRBD2,CAWTEREEGEQYF,TGTGCCTGGACGGAGCGGGAGGAAGGCGAGCAGTACTTC
TRBJ2-7,-,TRBV27,15,TRBD2,CASSLGVGGPYEQYF,TGTGCCAGCAGTTTAGGTGTGGGAGGGCCGTACGAGCAGTACTTC
TRBJ2-1,-,TRBV19,14,-,CASTLGGEFTEQFF,TGTGCCAGTACCCTAGGGGGGGAGTTCACCGAGCAGTTCTTC
TRBJ1-2,-,TRBV13,15,TRBD1,CASSYGTGANYGYTF,TGTGCCAGCAGCTACGGGACAGGGGCTAACTATGGCTACACCTTC
TRBJ2-7,-,TRBV27,14,TRBD2,CASSLREGLYEQYF,TGTGCCAGCAGTTTGCGGGAGGGCCTCTACGAGCAGTACTTC